This T cell receptor beta chain was identified in a study of cytomegalovirus exposure and HLA in healthy donors. This clone was observed once. Its target is unknown. Study-wide points: Most subjects had HLA-A and HLA-B alleles reportedly predicted accurately by TCR beta sequences. Some V segments, including TRBV6-2 and TRBV6-3, were excluded as indistinguishable.

Amplification used 60 Vbeta primers and 13 Jbeta primers. Profiling relied on immunoSEQ multiplex PCR, and the TCRdb table lists in-frame clones only, not all of them. The sample has approximately 100,000 clones, around 80% seen once. Trimming took 0 bases from V and 3 from J, leaving 9 bases between them. CDR3 length equals 14 residues. The germline CDR1 and CDR2 sequences are SGHVS and FQNEAQ. Unrecorded immune exposure was likely among donors, who were nominally healthy when sampled. This chain links TRBV7-8 with TRBJ2-7; a weak D match, TRBD1 (6 bases). The clonotype originates from a woman aged 40-49 years in good health and CMV-seronegative. The sequencing sample was made of PBMCs. This chain's CDR3 is CASSLARTDYEQYF. The CDR3 region has the DNA TGTGCCAGCAGCTTAGCCAGGACAGACTACGAGCAGTACTTC.